These 7 T cell receptor beta chains share one sample of origin, sequenced in a study of T cell responses to AZD1222 COVID-19 vaccine. The assay was immunoSEQ multiplex PCR, and TCRdb's table has in-frame clones only and misses some. The repertoire consists of 140,000 to 150,000 clones, with about 90% occurring once and the leading ten covering approximately 4.3%. The sequencing used peripheral blood, collected 28 days after the second AZD1222 dose. The receptor set was obtained from an adult who received the AZD1222 COVID-19 vaccine.

The V call is TRBV5-1, the J call TRBJ1-5; D call uncertain. The CDR3 length is 13 residues. Trimming shortened V by 0 bases and J by 3 bases, and 4 bases separated the two germline ends. CDR1 and CDR2 (germline): SGHRS, YFSETQ. CDR3 sequence reads: CASSLDHNQPQHF. The CDR3, as DNA: TGCGCCAGCAGCTTGGACCACAATCAGCCCCAGCATTTT.

This rearrangement joins TRBV4-1 to TRBJ2-7; 10 bases are shared with TRBD1. Germline CDR1 and CDR2: MGHRA and YSYEKL. V dropped 2 bases and J dropped 4; count of bases not matched to a gene: 8. This CDR3 has 16 residues. Written as DNA, the CDR3 is TGCGCCAGCAGCCAACACGGGACAGGGGTTTTGTACGAGCAGTACTTC. Protein sequence: CASSQHGTGVLYEQYF.

This clone is a singleton in its sample. The chain carries TRBV11-2 and TRBJ1-4, with 7 nucleotides matching TRBD1. The germline gives CDR1 SGHAT, CDR2 FQNNGV. V lost 1 base to trimming and J lost 8 bases; unmatched junction nucleotides: 7. The CDR3 consists of 15 residues. CDR3 nucleotide sequence: TGTGCCAGCAGCTTAGCACAGGGGCTTGGCGAAAAACTGTTTTTT. Protein sequence: CASSLAQGLGEKLFF.

In this sample, this clone turned up once. The rearrangement links TRBV5-4 to TRBJ1-1; D ambiguous. This CDR3 is built from 12 residues. CDR1 and CDR2 from the germline V gene are SGHNT and YYREEE (reference sequence). With 0 bases removed from V and 11 bases from J, the gap between germline ends came to 11 bases. The chain's CDR3 is CASSLELDRAFF. In DNA, the CDR3 is TGTGCCAGCAGCTTGGAACTAGATCGGGCTTTCTTT.

The chain employs TRBV3-1 (or the pseudogene TRBV3-2) and TRBJ2-7, with unresolved D. The germline V gene has CDR1 LGHDT and CDR2 YNNKEL (reference sequence). Trimming removed 10 bases at V and 6 bases at J, with 13 bases between. There are 11 residues in the CDR3. The DNA for the CDR3 is TGTGCCACGCGGCCAGGATGCGAGCAGTACTTC. Amino acids: CATRPGCEQYF.

The chain combines TRBV4-3 with TRBJ1-4; 8 nucleotides line up with TRBD1. Germline V gene sequence: CDR1 LGHNA, CDR2 YSLEER. V lost 3 bases, J lost 7 bases, and 10 bases stayed unmatched. The CDR3 is 16 residues long. The CDR3 here is CASSQGTGGVGEKLFF. CDR3 DNA sequence: TGCGCCAGCAGCCAGGGAACAGGGGGTGTAGGTGAAAAACTGTTTTTT.

This rearrangement joins TRBV27 to TRBJ1-6; 8 bases fit TRBD1. In germline, CDR1 is MNHEY, CDR2 SMNVEV (reference sequence). Trimming at V came to 5 bases and at J to 7 bases, leaving 7 bases not matched to a gene. The CDR3 is made up of 15 amino acids. CDR3 loop: CASSPTGTGNSPLHF. The CDR3 nucleotides read TGTGCCAGCAGTCCCACCGGGACAGGCAATTCACCCCTCCACTTT.